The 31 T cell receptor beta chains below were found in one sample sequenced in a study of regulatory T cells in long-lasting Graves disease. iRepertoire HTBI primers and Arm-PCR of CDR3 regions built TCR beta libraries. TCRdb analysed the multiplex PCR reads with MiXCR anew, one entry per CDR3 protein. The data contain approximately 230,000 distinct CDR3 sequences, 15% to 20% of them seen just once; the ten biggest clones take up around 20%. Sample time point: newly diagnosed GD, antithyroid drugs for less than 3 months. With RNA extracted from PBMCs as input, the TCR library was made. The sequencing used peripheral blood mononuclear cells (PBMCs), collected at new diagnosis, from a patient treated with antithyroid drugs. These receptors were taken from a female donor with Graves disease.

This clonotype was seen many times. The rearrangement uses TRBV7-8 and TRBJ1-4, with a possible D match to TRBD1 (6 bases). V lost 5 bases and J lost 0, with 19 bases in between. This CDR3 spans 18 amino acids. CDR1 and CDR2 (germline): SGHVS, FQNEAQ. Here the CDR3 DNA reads TGTGCCAGCAGCCTATTCCCAGGGGAGGGAGCAACTAATGAAAAACTGTTTTTT. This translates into CASSLFPGEGATNEKLFF.

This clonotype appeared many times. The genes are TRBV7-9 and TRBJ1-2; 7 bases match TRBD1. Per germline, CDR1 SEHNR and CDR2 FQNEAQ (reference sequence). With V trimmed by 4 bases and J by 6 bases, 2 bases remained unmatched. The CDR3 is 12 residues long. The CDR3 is CASSYDRDGYTF. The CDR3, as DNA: TGTGCCAGCAGCTACGACAGGGATGGCTACACCTTC.

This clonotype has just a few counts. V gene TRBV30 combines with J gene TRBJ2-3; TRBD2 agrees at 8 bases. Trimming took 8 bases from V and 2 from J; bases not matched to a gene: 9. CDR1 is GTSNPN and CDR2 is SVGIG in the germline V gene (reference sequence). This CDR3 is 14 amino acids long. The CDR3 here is CARETSGNTDTQYF. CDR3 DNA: TGTGCCCGGGAAACTAGCGGAAACACAGATACGCAGTATTTT.

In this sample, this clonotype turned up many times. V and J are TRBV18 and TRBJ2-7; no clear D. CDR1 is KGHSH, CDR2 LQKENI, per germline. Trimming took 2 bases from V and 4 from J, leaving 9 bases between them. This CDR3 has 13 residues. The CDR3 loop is CASSPGTEYEQYF. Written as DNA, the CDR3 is TGTGCCAGCTCACCAGGCACTGAGTACGAGCAGTACTTC. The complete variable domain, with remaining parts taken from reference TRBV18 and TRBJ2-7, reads NAGVMQNPRHLVRRRGQEARLRCSPMKGHSHVYWYRQLPEEGLKFMVYLQKENIIDESGMPKERFSAEFPKEGPSILRIQQVVRGDSAAYFCASSPGTEYEQYFGPGTRLTVT.

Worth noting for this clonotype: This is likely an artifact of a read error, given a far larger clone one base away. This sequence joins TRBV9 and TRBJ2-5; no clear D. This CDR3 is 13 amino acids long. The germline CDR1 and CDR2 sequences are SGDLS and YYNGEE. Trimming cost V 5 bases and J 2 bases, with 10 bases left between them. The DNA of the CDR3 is TGTGCCAGCAGTGGAGAACTTCAAGAGACCCAGTACTTC. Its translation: CASSGELQETQYF.

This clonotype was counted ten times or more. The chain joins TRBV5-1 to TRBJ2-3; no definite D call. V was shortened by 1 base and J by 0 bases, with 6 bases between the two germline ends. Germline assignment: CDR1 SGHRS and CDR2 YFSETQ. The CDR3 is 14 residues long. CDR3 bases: TGCGCCAGCAGCTTGAGCGCTAGCACAGATACGCAGTATTTT. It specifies CASSLSASTDTQYF.

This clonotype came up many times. CDR3 loop: CSANLRGVDQPQHF. The CDR3 DNA sequence: TGCAGTGCCAACCTGAGGGGGGTAGATCAGCCCCAGCATTTT. The chain has TRBV20-1 and TRBJ1-5; possibly TRBD1 for D (6 bases). This CDR3 is 14 amino acids long. Germline V gives CDR1 DFQATT, CDR2 SNEGSKA (reference sequence). V was pared by 6 bases and J by 5 bases, with 17 bases between.

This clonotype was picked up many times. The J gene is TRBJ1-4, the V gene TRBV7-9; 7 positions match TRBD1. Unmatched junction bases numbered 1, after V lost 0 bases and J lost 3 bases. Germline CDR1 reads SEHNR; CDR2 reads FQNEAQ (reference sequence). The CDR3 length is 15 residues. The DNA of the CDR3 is TGTGCCAGCAGCTTAGCCGGGACAGCTAATGAAAAACTGTTTTTT. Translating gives CASSLAGTANEKLFF.

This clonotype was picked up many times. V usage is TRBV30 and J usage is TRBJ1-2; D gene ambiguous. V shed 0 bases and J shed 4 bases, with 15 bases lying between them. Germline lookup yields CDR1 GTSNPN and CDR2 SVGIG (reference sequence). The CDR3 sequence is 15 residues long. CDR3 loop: CAWSVGRPRIYGYTF. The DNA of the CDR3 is TGTGCCTGGAGTGTAGGGCGGCCGCGGATCTATGGCTACACCTTC.

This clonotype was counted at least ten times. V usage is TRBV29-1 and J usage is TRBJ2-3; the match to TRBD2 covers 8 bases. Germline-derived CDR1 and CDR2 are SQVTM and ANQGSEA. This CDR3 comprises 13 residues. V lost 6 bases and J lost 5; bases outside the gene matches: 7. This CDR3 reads CSVRSGSLDTQYF. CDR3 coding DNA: TGCAGCGTGAGGAGCGGGAGTTTAGATACGCAGTATTTT.

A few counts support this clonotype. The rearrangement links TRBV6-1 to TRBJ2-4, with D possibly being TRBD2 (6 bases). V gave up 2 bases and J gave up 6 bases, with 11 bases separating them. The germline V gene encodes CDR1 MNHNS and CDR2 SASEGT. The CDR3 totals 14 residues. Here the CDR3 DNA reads TGTGCCAGCAGTGAAATGGGGGGAAGAAACATTCAGTACTTC. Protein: CASSEMGGRNIQYF.

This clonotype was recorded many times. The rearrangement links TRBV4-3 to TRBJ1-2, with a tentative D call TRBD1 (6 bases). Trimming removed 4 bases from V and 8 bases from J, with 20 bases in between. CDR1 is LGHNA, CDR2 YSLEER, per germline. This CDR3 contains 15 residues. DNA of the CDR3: TGCGCCAGCAGCCCCTCCATGTGGGGGGCGCAAGGCTACACCTTC. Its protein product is CASSPSMWGAQGYTF.

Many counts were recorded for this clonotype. The CDR3 loop reads CASSKGRSGQLNTEAFF. Here the CDR3 DNA reads TGTGCCAGTAGTAAGGGGCGGAGTGGGCAGTTGAACACTGAAGCTTTCTTT. This chain links TRBV19 with TRBJ1-1, with D perhaps matching TRBD1 (5 bases). Germline values: CDR1 LNHDA, CDR2 SQIVND (reference sequence). The CDR3 has 17 amino acids. The V gene lost 4 bases and the J gene lost 0 bases, with 18 bases spanning the gap.

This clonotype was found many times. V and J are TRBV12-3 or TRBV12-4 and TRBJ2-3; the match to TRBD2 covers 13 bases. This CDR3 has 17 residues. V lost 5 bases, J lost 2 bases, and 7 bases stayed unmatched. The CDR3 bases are TGTGCCAGCAGTCCGGGACTAGCGGGGACTTACACAGATACGCAGTATTTT. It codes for CASSPGLAGTYTDTQYF.

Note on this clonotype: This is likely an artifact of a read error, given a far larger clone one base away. CDR3 amino acids: CASSINRGHDEQFF. The DNA for the CDR3 is TGTGCCAGCAGCATTAACAGGGGGCATGACGAGCAGTTCTTC. The gene calls are TRBV5-8 and TRBJ2-1; 9 bases fit TRBD1. This CDR3 is 14 amino acids long. V shed 4 bases and J 10 bases; nucleotides not matched to a gene: 9. CDR1 and CDR2 (germline): SGHTS, YDEGEE.

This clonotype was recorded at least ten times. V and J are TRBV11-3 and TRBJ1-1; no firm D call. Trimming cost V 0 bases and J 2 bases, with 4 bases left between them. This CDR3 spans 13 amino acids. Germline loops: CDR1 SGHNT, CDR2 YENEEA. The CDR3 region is CASSLEANTEAFF. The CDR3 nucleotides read TGTGCCAGCAGCTTAGAGGCAAACACTGAAGCTTTCTTT.

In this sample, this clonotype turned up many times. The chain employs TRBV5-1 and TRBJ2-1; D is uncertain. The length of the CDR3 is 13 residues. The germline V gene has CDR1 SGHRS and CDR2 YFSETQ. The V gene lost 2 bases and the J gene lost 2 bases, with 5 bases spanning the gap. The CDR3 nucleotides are TGCGCCAGCAGCTTCCCCACCTACAATGAGCAGTTCTTC. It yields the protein CASSFPTYNEQFF.

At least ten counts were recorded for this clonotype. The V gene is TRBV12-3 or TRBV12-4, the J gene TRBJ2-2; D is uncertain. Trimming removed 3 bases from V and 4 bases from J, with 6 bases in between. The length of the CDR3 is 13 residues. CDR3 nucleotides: TGTGCCAGCAGTTTTACGAGCACCGGGGAGCTGTTTTTT. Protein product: CASSFTSTGELFF.

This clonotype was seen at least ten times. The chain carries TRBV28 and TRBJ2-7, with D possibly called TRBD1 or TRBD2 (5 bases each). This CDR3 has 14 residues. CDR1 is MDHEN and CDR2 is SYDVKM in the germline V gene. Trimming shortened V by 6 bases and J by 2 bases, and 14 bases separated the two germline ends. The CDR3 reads CASRPGTVAYEQYF. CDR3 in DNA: TGTGCCAGCAGACCCGGGACGGTCGCCTACGAGCAGTACTTC.

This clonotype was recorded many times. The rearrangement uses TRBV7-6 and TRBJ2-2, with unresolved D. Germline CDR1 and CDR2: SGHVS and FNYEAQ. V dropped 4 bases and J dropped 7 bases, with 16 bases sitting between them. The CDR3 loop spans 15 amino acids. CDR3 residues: CASSSGQPGVGELFF. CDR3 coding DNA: TGTGCCAGCAGCTCCGGTCAGCCTGGGGTCGGGGAGCTGTTTTTT.

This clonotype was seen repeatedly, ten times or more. The CDR3 nucleotides read TGTGCCAGCTCACCACGACAGGGGGGTACTAATGAAAAACTGTTTTTT. Amino acid sequence: CASSPRQGGTNEKLFF. This chain uses TRBV18 with TRBJ1-4; 9 bases match TRBD1. Looked up from germline, CDR1 is KGHSH and CDR2 is LQKENI. V lost 1 base and J lost 2; bases outside the gene matches: 2. The CDR3 consists of 16 residues. Drawing the rest from reference TRBV18 and TRBJ1-4, the complete variable domain is NAGVMQNPRHLVRRRGQEARLRCSPMKGHSHVYWYRQLPEEGLKFMVYLQKENIIDESGMPKERFSAEFPKEGPSILRIQQVVRGDSAAYFCASSPRQGGTNEKLFFGSGTQLSVL.

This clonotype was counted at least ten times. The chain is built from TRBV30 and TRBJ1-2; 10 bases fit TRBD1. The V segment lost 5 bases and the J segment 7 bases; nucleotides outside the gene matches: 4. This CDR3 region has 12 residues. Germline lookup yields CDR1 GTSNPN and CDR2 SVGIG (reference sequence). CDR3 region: CAWGQGGFGYTF. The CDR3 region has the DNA TGTGCCTGGGGACAGGGGGGATTTGGCTACACCTTC. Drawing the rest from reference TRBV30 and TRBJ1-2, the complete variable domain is SQTIHQWPATLVQPVGSPLSLECTVEGTSNPNLYWYRQAAGRGLQLLFYSVGIGQISSEVPQNLSASRPQDRQFILSSKKLLLSDSGFYLCAWGQGGFGYTFGSGTRLTVV.

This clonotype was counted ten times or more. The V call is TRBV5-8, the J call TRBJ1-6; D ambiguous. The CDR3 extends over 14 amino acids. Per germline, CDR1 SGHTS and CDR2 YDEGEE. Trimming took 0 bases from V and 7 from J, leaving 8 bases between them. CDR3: CASSLEDGNSPLHF. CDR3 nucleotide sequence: TGTGCCAGCAGCTTGGAGGACGGAAATTCACCCCTCCACTTT.

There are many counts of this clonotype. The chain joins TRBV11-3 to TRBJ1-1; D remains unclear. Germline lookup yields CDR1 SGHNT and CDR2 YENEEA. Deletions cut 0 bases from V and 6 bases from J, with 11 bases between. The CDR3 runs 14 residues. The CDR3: CASSLDRLDSEAFF. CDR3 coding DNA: TGTGCCAGCAGCTTAGATCGGTTGGACTCTGAAGCTTTCTTT. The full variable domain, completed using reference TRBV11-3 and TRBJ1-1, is EAGVVQSPRYKIIEKKQPVAFWCNPISGHNTLYWYLQNLGQGPELLIRYENEEAVDDSQLPKDRFSAERLKGVDSTLKIQPAELGDSAVYLCASSLDRLDSEAFFGQGTRLTVV.

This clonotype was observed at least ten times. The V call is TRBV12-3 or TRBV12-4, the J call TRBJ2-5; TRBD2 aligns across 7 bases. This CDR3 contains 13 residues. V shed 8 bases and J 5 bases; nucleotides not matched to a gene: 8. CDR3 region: CASGSGNKETQYF. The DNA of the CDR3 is TGTGCCAGCGGGAGCGGGAACAAGGAGACCCAGTACTTC.

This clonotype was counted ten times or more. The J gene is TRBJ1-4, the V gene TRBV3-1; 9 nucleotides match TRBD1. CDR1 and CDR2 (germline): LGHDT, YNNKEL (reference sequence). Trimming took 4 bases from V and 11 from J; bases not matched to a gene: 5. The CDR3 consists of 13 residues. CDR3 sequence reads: CASSPDRGPKLFF. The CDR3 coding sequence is TGTGCCAGCAGCCCGGACAGGGGTCCTAAACTGTTTTTT.

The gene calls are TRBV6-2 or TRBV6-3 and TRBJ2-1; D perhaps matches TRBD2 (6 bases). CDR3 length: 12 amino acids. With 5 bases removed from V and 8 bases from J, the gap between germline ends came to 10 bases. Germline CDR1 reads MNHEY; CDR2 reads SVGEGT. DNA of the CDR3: TGTGCCAGCAGTCGACTAGGCGATGAGCAGTTCTTC. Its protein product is CASSRLGDEQFF.

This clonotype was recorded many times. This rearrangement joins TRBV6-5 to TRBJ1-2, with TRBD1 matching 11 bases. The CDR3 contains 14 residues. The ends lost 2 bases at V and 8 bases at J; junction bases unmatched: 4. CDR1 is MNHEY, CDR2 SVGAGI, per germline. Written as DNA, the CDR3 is TGTGCCAGCAGTTACCCACGGACAGGGGGCGGCTACACCTTC. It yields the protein CASSYPRTGGGYTF.

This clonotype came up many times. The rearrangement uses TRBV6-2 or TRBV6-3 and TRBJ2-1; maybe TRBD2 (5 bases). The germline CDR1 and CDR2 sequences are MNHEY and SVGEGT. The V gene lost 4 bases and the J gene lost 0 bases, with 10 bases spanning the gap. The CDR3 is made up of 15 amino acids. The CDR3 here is CASSFVGSSYNEQFF. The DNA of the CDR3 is TGTGCCAGCAGTTTTGTAGGGAGCTCCTACAATGAGCAGTTCTTC.

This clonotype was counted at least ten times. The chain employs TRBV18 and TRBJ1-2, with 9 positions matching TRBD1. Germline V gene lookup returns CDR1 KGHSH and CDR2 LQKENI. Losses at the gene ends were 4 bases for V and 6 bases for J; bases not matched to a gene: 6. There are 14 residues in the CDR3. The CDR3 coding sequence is TGTGCCAGCTCACTGGACAGGGGCGACAATGGCTACACCTTC. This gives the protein CASSLDRGDNGYTF.

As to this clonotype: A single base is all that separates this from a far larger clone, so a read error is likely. The chain's CDR3 is CASRAGGGNTEAFF. The CDR3, as DNA: TGTGCCAGCAGGGCCGGCGGGGGGAACACTGAAGCTTTCTTT. The genes are TRBV2 and TRBJ1-1; tentatively, D is TRBD1 (5 bases). The CDR3 spans 14 residues. Germline V gene sequence: CDR1 SNHLY, CDR2 FYNNEI. Trimming took off 6 bases at V and 1 base at J, with 12 bases between the two ends.